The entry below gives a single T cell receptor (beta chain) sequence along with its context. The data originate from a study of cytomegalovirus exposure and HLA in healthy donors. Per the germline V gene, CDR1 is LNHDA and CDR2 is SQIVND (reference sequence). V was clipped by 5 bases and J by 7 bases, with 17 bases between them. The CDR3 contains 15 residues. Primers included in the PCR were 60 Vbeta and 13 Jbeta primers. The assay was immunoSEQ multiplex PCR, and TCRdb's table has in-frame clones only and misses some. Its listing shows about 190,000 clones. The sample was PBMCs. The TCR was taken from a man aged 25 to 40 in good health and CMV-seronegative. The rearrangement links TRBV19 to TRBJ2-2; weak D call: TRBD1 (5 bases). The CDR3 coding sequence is TGTGCCAGTAGTCGGAACGGACAAGCGATCGGGGAGCTGTTTTTT. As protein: CASSRNGQAIGELFF.